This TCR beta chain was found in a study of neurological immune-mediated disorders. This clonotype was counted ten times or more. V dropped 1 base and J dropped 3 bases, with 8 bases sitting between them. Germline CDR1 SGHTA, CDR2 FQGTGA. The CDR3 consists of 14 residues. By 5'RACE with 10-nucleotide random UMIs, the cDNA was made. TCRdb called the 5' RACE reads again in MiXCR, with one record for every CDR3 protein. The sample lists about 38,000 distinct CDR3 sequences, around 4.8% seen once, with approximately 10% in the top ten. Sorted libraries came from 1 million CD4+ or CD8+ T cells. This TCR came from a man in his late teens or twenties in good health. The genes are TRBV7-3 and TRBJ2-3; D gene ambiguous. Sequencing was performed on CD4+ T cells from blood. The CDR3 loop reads CASSLNPRTDTQYF. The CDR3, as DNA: TGTGCCAGCAGCTTAAACCCTAGGACAGATACGCAGTATTTT.